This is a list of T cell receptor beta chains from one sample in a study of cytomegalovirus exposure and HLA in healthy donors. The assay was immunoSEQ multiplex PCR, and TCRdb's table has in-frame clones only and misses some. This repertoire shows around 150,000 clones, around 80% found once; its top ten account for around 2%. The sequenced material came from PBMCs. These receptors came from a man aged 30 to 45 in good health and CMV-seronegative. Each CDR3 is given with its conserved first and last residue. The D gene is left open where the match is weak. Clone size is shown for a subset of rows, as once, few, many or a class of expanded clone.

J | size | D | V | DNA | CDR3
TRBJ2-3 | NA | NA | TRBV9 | TGTGCCAGCTCCAGTGACACAGATACGCAGTATTTT | CASSSDTDTQYF
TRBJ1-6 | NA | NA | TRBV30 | TGTGCCTGGAGTGCCAGGGGTACGAATTCACCCCTCCACTTT | CAWSARGTNSPLHF
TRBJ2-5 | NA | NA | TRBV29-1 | TGCAGCGTTGAAGATCTTTTTGGGCAGGTGAGATCCGAGACCCAGTACTTC | CSVEDLFGQVRSETQYF
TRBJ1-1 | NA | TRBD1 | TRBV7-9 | TGTGCCAGCAGCGAGAGACAGGGTTTGAACACTGAAGCTTTCTTT | CASSERQGLNTEAFF
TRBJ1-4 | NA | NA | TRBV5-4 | TGTGCCAGCAGCTTGGGTCTGGGGCCAACTAATGAAAAACTGTTTTTT | CASSLGLGPTNEKLFF
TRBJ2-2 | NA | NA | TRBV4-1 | TGCGCCAGCAGCCAAGAGTTCGTTCCCGGGGAGCTGTTTTTT | CASSQEFVPGELFF
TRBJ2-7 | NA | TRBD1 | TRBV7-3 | TGTGCCAGCAGCCCGACGGGACAGACCCTCTTCCACGAGCAGTACTTC | CASSPTGQTLFHEQYF
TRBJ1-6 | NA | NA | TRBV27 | TGTGCCAGCACCATAGGGGGGGCAAGCTCACCCCTCCACTTT | CASTIGGASSPLHF
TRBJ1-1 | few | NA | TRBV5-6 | TGTGCCAGCAGCTTGGGGGGGAGGGGAGGGAACACTGAAGCTTTCTTT | CASSLGGRGGNTEAFF
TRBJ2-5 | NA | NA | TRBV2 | TGTGCCAGCAGGGGGGCAGCAGAGACCCAGTACTTC | CASRGAAETQYF
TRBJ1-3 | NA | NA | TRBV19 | TGTGCCAGTACCTCGACCAGGACCATATATTTT | CASTSTRTIYF
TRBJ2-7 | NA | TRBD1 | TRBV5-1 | TGCGCCAGCAGAACCGTGGGACAGGCAAACTCGTACGAGCAGTACTTC | CASRTVGQANSYEQYF
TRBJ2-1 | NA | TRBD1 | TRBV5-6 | TGTGCCAGCAGCCGAGGGGACAGCTACAATGAGCAGTTCTTC | CASSRGDSYNEQFF
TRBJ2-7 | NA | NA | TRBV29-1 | TGCAGCGTTGAAATCCTTAGGGGGAACTCCTACGAGCAGTACTTC | CSVEILRGNSYEQYF
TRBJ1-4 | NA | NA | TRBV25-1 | TGTGCCAGCAGTGAAGAGGGCGGGGTTGGTCAGGAAAAACTGTTTTTT | CASSEEGGVGQEKLFF
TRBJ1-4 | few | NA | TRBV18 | TGTGCCAGCTCACCGGCATCCACTAATGAAAAACTGTTTTTT | CASSPASTNEKLFF
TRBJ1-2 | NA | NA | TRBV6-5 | TGTGCCAGCAGTTCAAGCACAGGGTCAAACTATGGCTACACCTTC | CASSSSTGSNYGYTF
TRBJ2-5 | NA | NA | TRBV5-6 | TGTGCCAGCAGCTTCCAGGGGCAAGAGACCCAGTACTTC | CASSFQGQETQYF
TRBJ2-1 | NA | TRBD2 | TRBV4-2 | TGTGCCAGCAGCCAAGATCCTACAGCGGGGGGGATCGACAATGAGCAGTTCTTC | CASSQDPTAGGIDNEQFF
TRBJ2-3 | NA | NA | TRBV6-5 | TGTGCCAGCAGCCTACAGGGTCAGGCAGATACGCAGTATTTT | CASSLQGQADTQYF
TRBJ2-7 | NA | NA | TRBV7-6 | TGTGCCAGCAGCTTAGTAAACAGGCCCTACGAGCAGTACTTC | CASSLVNRPYEQYF
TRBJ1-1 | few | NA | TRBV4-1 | TGCGCCAGCAGCCAAGACGTACGAAGGGCGGGGGAAAACACTGAAGCTTTCTTT | CASSQDVRRAGENTEAFF
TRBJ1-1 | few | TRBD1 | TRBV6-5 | TGTGCCAGCATCTGGCGACAGGGGGTGAACACTGAAGCTTTCTTT | CASIWRQGVNTEAFF
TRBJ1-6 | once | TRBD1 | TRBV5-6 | TGTGCCAGCAGCTTAGGACAGGGTGTTAAATCCCTCCACTTT | CASSLGQGVKSLHF
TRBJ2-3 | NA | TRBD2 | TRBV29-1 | TGCAGCGTTGAAGGGGTGCGGGGGGGCACAGATACGCAGTATTTT | CSVEGVRGGTDTQYF
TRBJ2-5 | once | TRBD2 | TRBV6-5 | TGTGCCAGCCTCGGGACTAGCGGGGAGACCCAGTACTTC | CASLGTSGETQYF
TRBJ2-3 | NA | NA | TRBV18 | TGTGCCAGCTCACCTTCTCAGGGAACAGATACGCAGTATTTT | CASSPSQGTDTQYF
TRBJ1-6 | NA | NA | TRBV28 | TGTGCCAGCAGCGCAGGGCGATCACCCCTCCACTTT | CASSAGRSPLHF
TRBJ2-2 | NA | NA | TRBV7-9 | TGTGCCAGCATCGATAAGATTGCAGCGGCGAACACCGGGGAGCTATTTTTT | CASIDKIAAANTGELFF
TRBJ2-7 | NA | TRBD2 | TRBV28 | TGTGCCAGCAGCCCCTGGACTAGCGGGAGGGGCCACGCATCCTACGAGCAGTACTTC | CASSPWTSGRGHASYEQYF
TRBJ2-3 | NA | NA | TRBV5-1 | TGCGCCAGCGGACTTATGAACAGAGCTAGCACAGATACGCAGTATTTT | CASGLMNRASTDTQYF
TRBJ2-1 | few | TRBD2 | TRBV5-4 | TGTGCCAGCAGCTTGGTAGCGGGGATTTCCTACAATGAGCAGTTCTTC | CASSLVAGISYNEQFF
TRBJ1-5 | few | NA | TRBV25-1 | TGTGCCAGCAGTGACCGGGGGAATCAGCCCCAGCATTTT | CASSDRGNQPQHF
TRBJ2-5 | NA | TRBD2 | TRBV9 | TGTGCCAGCAGCCCCTCGCGACTAGCTGCCGTCAGGGAGACCCAGTACTTC | CASSPSRLAAVRETQYF
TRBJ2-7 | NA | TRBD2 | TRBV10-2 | TGCGCCAGCAGTGAGGGGGGGGTGTCCTACGAGCAGTACTTC | CASSEGGVSYEQYF
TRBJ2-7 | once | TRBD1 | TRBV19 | TGTGCCAGTAGACAGGGGTACGAGCAGTACTTC | CASRQGYEQYF
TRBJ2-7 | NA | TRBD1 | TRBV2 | TGTGCCAGCAAAGGACAGGGGGCTCGGAACGAGCAGTACTTC | CASKGQGARNEQYF
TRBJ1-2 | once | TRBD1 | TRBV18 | TGTGCCAGCTCATCAGGGACAGAAAACTATGGCTACACCTTC | CASSSGTENYGYTF
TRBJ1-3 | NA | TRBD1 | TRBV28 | TGTGCCAGCACCTCAGGGGGCTCTGGAAACACCATATATTTT | CASTSGGSGNTIYF
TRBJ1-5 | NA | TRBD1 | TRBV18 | TGTGCCAGCTCACCCGCTATAGGGGACAGGGGCTCTCAGCCCCAGCATTTT | CASSPAIGDRGSQPQHF
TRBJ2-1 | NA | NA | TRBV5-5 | TGTGCCAGCAGCTTGGAAGGGGGTCTTTACAATGAGCAGTTCTTC | CASSLEGGLYNEQFF
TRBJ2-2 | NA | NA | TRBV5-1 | TGCGCCAGCAGCTTCCGACAACAGAACACCGGGGAGCTGTTTTTT | CASSFRQQNTGELFF
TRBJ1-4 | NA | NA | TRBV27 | TGTGCCAGCAGTCTTAACAGGGTTGGCGAAGCAACTAATGAAAAACTGTTTTTT | CASSLNRVGEATNEKLFF
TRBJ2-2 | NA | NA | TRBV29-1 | TGCAGCGTGGACCCCGGGGGCACCGGGGAGCTGTTTTTT | CSVDPGGTGELFF
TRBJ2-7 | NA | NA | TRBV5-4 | TGTGCCAGCAGCTCGGGGGACCCCCGTTTAGGGCAGTACTTC | CASSSGDPRLGQYF
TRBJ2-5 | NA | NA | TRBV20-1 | TGCAGTGCTAGCGAGGAGACCCAGTACTTC | CSASEETQYF
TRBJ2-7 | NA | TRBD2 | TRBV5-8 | TGTGCCAGCAGCTTACTAGCGTCTGGGCAGTACTTC | CASSLLASGQYF
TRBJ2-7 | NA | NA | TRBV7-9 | TGTTCCAGCACCCTTGGGAGCCTAGAGCAGTACTTC | CSSTLGSLEQYF
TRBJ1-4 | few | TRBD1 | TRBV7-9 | TGTGCCAGCAGCTCGAGACAGGGGGAGAAAGATGAAAAACTGTTTTTT | CASSSRQGEKDEKLFF
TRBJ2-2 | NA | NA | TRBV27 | TGTGCCAGCAGCAAACAGGGAACGAACACCGGGGAGCTGTTTTTT | CASSKQGTNTGELFF